There are many counts of the clone carrying this T cell receptor (beta chain). This entry is derived from a study of blood T cell repertoires in COVID-19. Trimming left V 8 bases short and J 0 bases short, with 14 bases between. The CDR3 is 15 amino acids. Germline lookup yields CDR1 SGHTA and CDR2 FQGTGA. Per the original data handling: The authors estimated nucleated cell counts from reference gene primer amplification. Profiling relied on immunoSEQ multiplex PCR, and the TCRdb table lists in-frame clones only, not all of them. V, J and clone size are taken as reported in that table, and D and trimming were inferred from the DNA itself. The sample includes roughly 160,000 clones, over 75% of them seen just once. Participant ages covered roughly 18 to 89 years across 24 US areas. Donors in Cohort 3 counted as recovered after two negative PCRs, clearance, or symptom resolution.

This chain joins TRBV7-3 and TRBJ2-1; D perhaps matches TRBD1 (5 bases). Sequencing was carried out using PBMCs or T cells enriched from blood (not recorded which). The TCR comes from a man aged 50 or older who had recovered from COVID-19. The CDR3 sequence: CASQIRASSYNEQFF. The CDR3 DNA reads as TGTGCCAGCCAAATCAGGGCCAGCTCCTACAATGAGCAGTTCTTC.